This TCR beta chain was captured in a study of T-cell reconstitution after alpha-beta-depleted transplantation in children. Findings and limits, study-wide: Several hundred rapidly expanded clones from non-depleted graft cells reportedly supplied alpha-beta T cells about two months post-transplant.

Unique molecular identifiers were incorporated into the prepared TCRbeta library. MiXCR, applied by TCRdb to the PCR reads, yields one record per CDR3 protein. The sample holds 700,000 to 950,000 distinct CDR3 sequences, 16% seen once. The table lists this clonotype with many counts. As yet, its antigen is unknown. One end of the junction does not line up with germline, which may come from a read error. This CDR3 region has 13 residues. CDR1 and CDR2 (germline): SGHRS, YFSETQ. The sample in question was PBMCs, mostly from graft donor cells, obtained 360 days after TCRalphabeta/CD19-depleted stem cell transplant. The TCR was taken from a male patient younger than 18 who had a stem cell transplant for acute lymphoblastic leukemia, so the T cells may come from the graft donor. The genes are TRBV5-1 and TRBJ2-7; 7 positions match TRBD1. The CDR3 DNA follows: TGTGCCAGCTCCCTCGACAGGGATTACGAGCAGTACTTC. Amino acids: CASSLDRDYEQYF. Drawing the rest from reference TRBV5-1 and TRBJ2-7, the complete variable domain is KAGVTQTPRYLIKTRGQQVTLSCSPISGHRSVSWYQQTPGQGLQFLFEYFSETQRNKGNFPGRFSGRQFSNSRSEMNVSTLELGDSALYLCASSLDRDYEQYFGPGTRLTVT.